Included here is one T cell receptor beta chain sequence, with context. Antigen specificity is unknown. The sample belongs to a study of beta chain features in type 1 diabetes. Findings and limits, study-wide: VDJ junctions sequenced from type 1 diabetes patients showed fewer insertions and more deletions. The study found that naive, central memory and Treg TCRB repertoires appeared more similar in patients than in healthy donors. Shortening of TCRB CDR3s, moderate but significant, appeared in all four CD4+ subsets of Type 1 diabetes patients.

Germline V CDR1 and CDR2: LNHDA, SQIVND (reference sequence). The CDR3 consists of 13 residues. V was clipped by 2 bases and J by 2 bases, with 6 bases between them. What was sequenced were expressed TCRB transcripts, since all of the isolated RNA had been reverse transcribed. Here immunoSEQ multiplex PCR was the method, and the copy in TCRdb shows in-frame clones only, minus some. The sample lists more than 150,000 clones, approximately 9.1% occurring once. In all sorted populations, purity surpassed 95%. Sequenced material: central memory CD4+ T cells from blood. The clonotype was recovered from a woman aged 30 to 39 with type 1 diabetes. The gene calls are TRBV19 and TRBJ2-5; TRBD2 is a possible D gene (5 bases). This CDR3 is CASSIPGQETQYF. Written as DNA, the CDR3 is TGTGCCAGTAGTATACCGGGACAAGAGACCCAGTACTTC.